Following are 32 T cell receptor beta chains from one sample sequenced in a study of T-cell reconstitution after alpha-beta-depleted transplantation in children. Unique molecular identifiers featured in how the TCRbeta library was prepared. TCRdb re-called the PCR reads through MiXCR, storing one row per CDR3 protein. In the table there are over 85,000 distinct CDR3 sequences, about 5.6% of which are singletons. This specimen was PBMCs, mostly from graft donor cells, taken 60 days after TCRalphabeta/CD19-depleted stem cell transplant. The receptors were gathered from a female patient aged 2 to 10 who had a stem cell transplant for Fanconi anemia, so the T cells may come from the graft donor.

This chain connects TRBV7-8 to TRBJ2-7; D gene ambiguous. Deletions cut 1 base from V and 2 bases from J, with 9 bases between. CDR1 is SGHVS and CDR2 is FQNEAQ in the germline V gene. This CDR3 comprises 14 residues. The CDR3 sequence is CASSLGVPTYEQYF. The CDR3 DNA follows: TGTGCCAGCAGCTTAGGAGTCCCTACCTACGAGCAGTACTTC. The full variable domain, in which reference TRBV7-8 and TRBJ2-7 provide the parts outside the CDR3, is GAGVSQSPRYKVAKRGQDVALRCDPISGHVSLFWYQQALGQGPEFLTYFQNEAQLDKSGLPSDRFFAERPEGSVSTLKIQRTQQEDSAVYLCASSLGVPTYEQYFGPGTRLTVT.

This clonotype came up many times. V and J are TRBV5-1 and TRBJ2-3, with 8 bases fitting TRBD2. This CDR3 is 18 amino acids long. V lost 0 bases, J lost 0 bases, and 9 bases stayed unmatched. The germline CDR1 and CDR2 sequences are SGHRS and YFSETQ. CDR3 loop: CASSLAREGTSSTDTQYF. In DNA, the CDR3 is TGCGCCAGCAGCTTGGCCAGGGAAGGGACTAGTAGCACAGATACGCAGTATTTT.

This clonotype was counted many times. The gene calls are TRBV7-2 and TRBJ2-7, with a tentative D call TRBD2 (5 bases). There are 13 residues in the CDR3. V lost 3 bases and J lost 2, with 8 bases in between. The V gene's germline CDR1 is SGHTA and CDR2 FQGNSA. CDR3 protein: CASSFTSPYEQYF. CDR3 coding DNA: TGTGCCAGCAGCTTTACTAGTCCCTACGAGCAGTACTTC.

This clonotype was counted ten times or more. The chain has TRBV30 and TRBJ2-1; 7 bases match TRBD2. V was clipped by 3 bases and J by 1 base; unmatched bases: 3. CDR1 is GTSNPN and CDR2 is SVGIG in the germline V gene (reference sequence). The CDR3 loop spans 14 amino acids. CDR3 in DNA: TGTGCCTGGAGGGAAGCGGGGTCCTACAATGAGCAGTTCTTC. It encodes CAWREAGSYNEQFF.

This clonotype was recorded many times. The CDR3 loop is CASSRLAASYNEQFF. DNA of the CDR3: TGTGCCAGCAGCCGCCTAGCGGCCTCCTACAATGAGCAGTTCTTC. V gene TRBV7-2 combines with J gene TRBJ2-1, with 7 bases matching TRBD2. This CDR3 is 15 amino acids long. Germline V gives CDR1 SGHTA, CDR2 FQGNSA. V gave up 5 bases and J gave up 0 bases; unmatched junction bases: 4.

This clonotype was counted between two and nine times. The rearrangement links TRBV28 to TRBJ2-2, with D tentatively TRBD2 (6 bases). V gave up 2 bases and J gave up 5 bases, with 18 bases separating them. The CDR3 totals 17 residues. Germline V gives CDR1 MDHEN, CDR2 SYDVKM. CDR3 sequence: CASSLKRVWFPTGELFF. The CDR3 nucleotides are TGTGCCAGCAGTTTAAAGCGGGTATGGTTCCCTACCGGGGAGCTGTTTTTT.

This sequence joins TRBV19 and TRBJ2-2; D possibly corresponds to TRBD2 (5 bases). Germline assignment: CDR1 LNHDA and CDR2 SQIVND (reference sequence). CDR3 size: 18 residues. V lost 4 bases to trimming and J lost 6 bases, with 24 bases between them. CDR3 loop: CASSNRAKPLGSPGELFF. Here the CDR3 DNA reads TGTGCCAGTAGTAACCGGGCTAAACCCTTGGGGAGCCCCGGGGAGCTGTTTTTT.

This clonotype came up many times. This chain links TRBV20-1 with TRBJ2-7, with TRBD2 identical over 7 bases. After removal of 6 bases from V and 1 base from J, the junction contained 12 bases not matched to a gene. Per germline, CDR1 DFQATT and CDR2 SNEGSKA (reference sequence). There are 15 residues in the CDR3. The CDR3 sequence is CSAHQWTRRSYEQYF. In nucleotides, the CDR3 is TGCAGTGCCCACCAGTGGACTAGGAGGTCCTACGAGCAGTACTTC.

This clonotype appeared many times. The rearrangement links TRBV28 to TRBJ2-1; D is undetermined. CDR3 length: 12 amino acids. V lost 2 bases and J 2 bases, leaving 1 base between the germline ends. CDR1 is MDHEN and CDR2 is SYDVKM in the germline V gene. CDR3 in amino acids: CASSLAYNEQFF. DNA of the CDR3: TGTGCCAGCAGTTTAGCCTACAATGAGCAGTTCTTC.

This clonotype occurred many times. The genes are TRBV7-9 and TRBJ2-1; the match to TRBD1 covers 7 bases. V dropped 5 bases and J dropped 14; count of bases not matched to a gene: 9. The CDR3 has 12 amino acids. Germline CDR1 and CDR2: SEHNR and FQNEAQ (reference sequence). The CDR3 spells CASSAPRGRKFF. CDR3 nucleotides: TGTGCCAGCAGCGCCCCCAGGGGGAGAAAGTTCTTC.

This clonotype was recorded at least ten times. J is TRBJ2-1 and V is TRBV9, with 8 bases matching TRBD1. Germline V lookup: CDR1 SGDLS, CDR2 YYNGEE. The V gene end was trimmed by 0 bases and the J gene end by 7 bases; junction bases not matched to a gene: 12. This CDR3 contains 17 residues. CDR3 in amino acids: CASSVDLDRALKNEQFF. The CDR3 DNA follows: TGTGCCAGCAGCGTAGACTTGGACAGGGCCCTGAAGAATGAGCAGTTCTTC.

This clonotype was observed at least ten times. The J gene is TRBJ2-7, the V gene TRBV28; D may be TRBD1 (5 bases). The CDR3 consists of 16 residues. Germline lookup yields CDR1 MDHEN and CDR2 SYDVKM. The ends were cut back, 3 bases at V and 3 bases at J, with 18 bases in the middle. This CDR3 is CASSLFPETAIYEQYF. Here the CDR3 DNA reads TGTGCCAGCAGTTTGTTCCCCGAGACAGCGATCTACGAGCAGTACTTC.

Remarks on this clonotype: Given a much more abundant clone one base away, this may be a read error. V usage is TRBV5-1 and J usage is TRBJ2-7, with a possible D match to TRBD2 (5 bases). The CDR3 covers 13 residues. V lost 4 bases, J lost 3 bases, and 11 bases lay in between. Germline V CDR1 and CDR2: SGHRS, YFSETQ. Here the CDR3 reads CASSPALVYEQYF. The DNA for the CDR3 is TGCGCCAGCAGCCCGGCACTAGTCTACGAGCAGTACTTC.

This clonotype was counted ten times or more. The V call is TRBV20-1, the J call TRBJ2-7; no firm D call. CDR1 and CDR2 from the germline V gene are DFQATT and SNEGSKA (reference sequence). V lost 4 bases, J lost 2 bases, and 9 bases lay in between. The CDR3 extends over 12 amino acids. The CDR3 DNA reads as TGCAGTGCTAAGAGACAAACCTACGAGCAGTACTTC. Protein product: CSAKRQTYEQYF.

The rearrangement joins TRBV5-1 to TRBJ1-1, with 7 bases matching TRBD1. The J segment lost 4 bases and the V segment lost 4 bases, leaving 10 bases of the junction unmatched. This CDR3 has 15 amino acids. CDR1 is SGHRS and CDR2 is YFSETQ in the germline V gene. CDR3: CASSLLGTAGTEAFF. The CDR3 DNA reads TGCGCCAGCAGCCTCCTTGGGACAGCGGGCACTGAAGCTTTCTTT.

This clonotype has a count of ten or more. The rearrangement joins TRBV12-3 or TRBV12-4 to TRBJ1-4, with D possibly matching TRBD1 (6 bases). V was trimmed by 5 bases and J by 14 bases, leaving 18 bases between them. This CDR3 has 13 residues. CDR3 coding DNA: TGTGCCAGCAGTCTTAATCGTGGACAGCGTCTGTTTTTT. This gives the protein CASSLNRGQRLFF.

This clonotype was detected a few times. The chain joins TRBV7-3 to TRBJ2-7; no definite D call. Trimming removed 5 bases at V and 3 bases at J, with 5 bases between. Per germline, CDR1 SGHTA and CDR2 FQGTGA. This CDR3 comprises 11 residues. The CDR3 bases are TGTGCCAGCAGCGACCACTACGAGCAGTACTTC. Protein sequence: CASSDHYEQYF.

This clonotype occurred many times. This sequence joins TRBV7-2 and TRBJ1-1, with D uncertain. Germline V gene sequence: CDR1 SGHTA, CDR2 FQGNSA. With 5 bases removed from V and 4 bases from J, the gap between germline ends came to 8 bases. The CDR3 length is 12 residues. The CDR3 here is CASSRLGTEAFF. The CDR3 nucleotides read TGTGCCAGCAGCCGATTGGGCACTGAAGCTTTCTTT.

This clonotype was detected many times. The J gene is TRBJ2-3, the V gene TRBV28; D not resolved. Trimming stripped 9 bases from V and 1 base from J, with 8 bases between. The CDR3 is made up of 12 amino acids. Germline CDR1 and CDR2: MDHEN and SYDVKM. Here the CDR3 reads CASLRGTDTQYF. CDR3 DNA: TGTGCCAGTCTTCGGGGCACAGATACGCAGTATTTT.

The chain has TRBV4-2 and TRBJ1-2, with 10 bases identical to TRBD1. Germline V gene data show CDR1 as LGHNA and CDR2 as YNFKEQ. This CDR3 comprises 16 residues. V gave up 0 bases and J gave up 7 bases; unmatched junction bases: 8. The CDR3 DNA is TGTGCCAGCAGCCAAGAGGGACAGGGGTATCAAGCTGGCTACACCTTC. Translated: CASSQEGQGYQAGYTF.

This clonotype was recorded many times. The chain combines TRBV5-1 with TRBJ2-3, with 9 bases identical to TRBD2. The CDR3 loop spans 17 amino acids. V lost 2 bases to trimming and J lost 5 bases; unmatched junction nucleotides: 12. Looked up from germline, CDR1 is SGHRS and CDR2 is YFSETQ. In nucleotides, the CDR3 is TGCGCCAGCAGCTTATCCACGTGGGCGGGAGGGCAAGATACGCAGTATTTT. This encodes CASSLSTWAGGQDTQYF.

This clonotype was seen repeatedly, ten times or more. V usage is TRBV12-3 or TRBV12-4 and J usage is TRBJ2-1; tentatively, D is TRBD2 (5 bases). CDR3 size: 12 residues. V lost 6 bases to trimming and J lost 15 bases, with 18 bases between them. CDR3 bases: TGTGCCAGCAGCTTCCCGACGGGGAGTCGGTTCTTC. Amino acid sequence: CASSFPTGSRFF.

This clonotype was seen ten or more times. The rearrangement joins TRBV11-2 to TRBJ2-5, with 8 positions matching TRBD2. V lost 1 base, J lost 1 base, and 8 bases stayed unmatched. The CDR3 length is 17 residues. In germline, CDR1 is SGHAT, CDR2 FQNNGV. CDR3 DNA: TGTGCCAGCAGCTTAGTGGGCGGGGGGCGCCCCCAAGAGACCCAGTACTTC. This translates into CASSLVGGGRPQETQYF.

In the case of this clonotype: A much larger clone is a single base away; this may be a read error. J is TRBJ2-1 and V is TRBV5-1, with TRBD2 matching over 11 bases. CDR3 size: 15 residues. The J segment lost 10 bases and the V segment lost 3 bases, leaving 9 bases of the junction unmatched. Germline loops: CDR1 SGHRS, CDR2 YFSETQ. This CDR3 is CASSYRTSGREEQFF. In nucleotides, the CDR3 is TGCGCCAGCAGCTATAGAACTAGCGGGAGAGAGGAGCAGTTCTTC. The variable domain in full, completed from reference TRBV5-1 and TRBJ2-1, reads KAGVTQTPRYLIKTRGQQVTLSCSPISGHRSVSWYQQTPGQGLQFLFEYFSETQRNKGNFPGRFSGRQFSNSRSEMNVSTLELGDSALYLCASSYRTSGREEQFFGPGTRLTVL.

The sample holds many counts of this clonotype. This chain uses TRBV12-3 or TRBV12-4 with TRBJ2-3; D not resolved. Trimming left V 3 bases short and J 1 base short, with 8 bases between. The CDR3 is 14 amino acids. The CDR3 sequence: CASSLLQRTDTQYF. The CDR3 coding sequence is TGTGCCAGCAGTTTGCTACAGCGCACAGATACGCAGTATTTT.

The sample holds a few counts of this clonotype. The chain joins TRBV7-6 to TRBJ2-5; TRBD2 aligns across 9 bases. This CDR3 has 15 amino acids. Germline-derived CDR1 and CDR2 are SGHVS and FNYEAQ. V was clipped by 3 bases and J by 2 bases; unmatched bases: 4. The CDR3 sequence: CASSLGTSLQETQYF. In nucleotides, the CDR3 is TGTGCCAGCAGCTTGGGGACTAGCTTACAAGAGACCCAGTACTTC. The full variable domain, completed using reference TRBV7-6 and TRBJ2-5, is GAGVSQSPRYKVTKRGQDVALRCDPISGHVSLYWYRQALGQGPEFLTYFNYEAQQDKSGLPNDRFSAERPEGSISTLTIQRTEQRDSAMYRCASSLGTSLQETQYFGPGTRLLVL.

This clonotype has a count of ten or more. The gene calls are TRBV4-1 and TRBJ1-3, with D possibly being TRBD1 (5 bases). Looked up from germline, CDR1 is MGHRA and CDR2 is YSYEKL. V lost 3 bases to trimming and J lost 0 bases, with 9 bases between them. The CDR3 sequence is 15 residues long. The CDR3 sequence: CASSQGQGSGNTIYF. CDR3 bases: TGCGCCAGCAGCCAGGGGCAGGGCTCTGGAAACACCATATATTTT.

This clonotype has at least ten counts. The V and J genes are TRBV28 and TRBJ2-7; a weak D match, TRBD2 (6 bases). Trimming removed 6 bases at V and 5 bases at J, with 17 bases between. CDR3 length: 14 amino acids. Per germline, CDR1 MDHEN and CDR2 SYDVKM. CDR3 residues: CASSLTGTWNEQYF. The CDR3 DNA follows: TGTGCCAGCAGCTTAACCGGGACTTGGAACGAGCAGTACTTC. Full variable domain (rest looked up from reference TRBV28 and TRBJ2-7): DVKVTQSSRYLVKRTGEKVFLECVQDMDHENMFWYRQDPGLGLRLIYFSYDVKMKEKGDIPEGYSVSREKKERFSLILESASTNQTSMYLCASSLTGTWNEQYFGPGTRLTVT.

In this sample, this clonotype turned up a few times. The chain uses TRBV30 and TRBJ1-2, with D possibly TRBD1 on 5 matching bases. Germline values: CDR1 GTSNPN, CDR2 SVGIG (reference sequence). V was trimmed by 5 bases and J by 9 bases, leaving 10 bases between them. The CDR3 has 10 residues. CDR3 DNA sequence: TGTGCCTGGCATAGGGGACGCTACACCTTC. The encoded protein is CAWHRGRYTF.

This clonotype has a handful of counts. V usage is TRBV12-3 or TRBV12-4 and J usage is TRBJ2-5; possible D gene TRBD2, 5 bases. This CDR3 region has 15 residues. Deletions cut 3 bases from V and 5 bases from J, with 16 bases between. The CDR3 sequence is CASSFLGFRGETQYF. CDR3 coding DNA: TGTGCCAGCAGTTTCTTGGGGTTTAGAGGGGAGACCCAGTACTTC.

The table lists this clonotype with many counts. In DNA, the CDR3 is TGTGCCAGCAGCTTAACGTCGGGACAGGGTGGTGGGACCCAGTACTTC. Translating it yields CASSLTSGQGGGTQYF. The chain is built from TRBV7-3 and TRBJ2-5; 9 bases fit TRBD1. With V trimmed by 0 bases and J by 7 bases, 9 bases remained unmatched. This CDR3 is built from 16 residues. CDR1 and CDR2 from the germline V gene are SGHTA and FQGTGA. The whole variable domain, remainder taken from reference TRBV7-3 and TRBJ2-5, is GAGVSQTPSNKVTEKGKYVELRCDPISGHTALYWYRQSLGQGPEFLIYFQGTGAADDSGLPNDRFFAVRPEGSVSTLKIQRTERGDSAVYLCASSLTSGQGGGTQYFGPGTRLLVL.

Only a few counts were recorded for this clonotype. This chain connects TRBV12-3 or TRBV12-4 to TRBJ1-2; perhaps TRBD1 as D (5 bases). The length of the CDR3 is 15 residues. Between the trimmed V and J ends, which lost 0 bases and 9 bases, there was a span of 17 bases. The CDR3 DNA is TGTGCCAGCAGTTTAGCCCAGGGTCCTGGAAAAAGCTACACCTTC. This translates into CASSLAQGPGKSYTF.